The clone carrying this T cell receptor (beta chain) was observed at least ten times. PCR was performed a second time for roughly 7 to 11 cycles using a sample-barcoded 5' primer and a J-beta primer mix. A single record per CDR3 protein comes from TCRdb applying MiXCR to the 5' RACE reads. The sample has about 840,000 distinct CDR3 sequences; 25% to 35% are singletons. This sample was included in a study of blood T cells in healthy people across ages. CDR1 and CDR2 from the germline V gene are MDHEN and SYDVKM. The V segment lost 5 bases and the J segment 0 bases; nucleotides outside the gene matches: 7. The length of the CDR3 is 15 residues. These data also formed part of another study, on T cells of mothers and their children.

The sequencing input was blood. The source of this sequence is a woman between 40 and 50 years old in good health. The rearrangement links TRBV28 to TRBJ2-7; 7 nucleotides line up with TRBD1. The CDR3 nucleotides are TGTGCCAGCAGTCCCCCCGACAGGGTCTCCTACGAGCAGTACTTC. It codes for CASSPPDRVSYEQYF. Looking up the rest from reference TRBV28 and TRBJ2-7 gives the full variable domain: DVKVTQSSRYLVKRTGEKVFLECVQDMDHENMFWYRQDPGLGLRLIYFSYDVKMKEKGDIPEGYSVSREKKERFSLILESASTNQTSMYLCASSPPDRVSYEQYFGPGTRLTVT.